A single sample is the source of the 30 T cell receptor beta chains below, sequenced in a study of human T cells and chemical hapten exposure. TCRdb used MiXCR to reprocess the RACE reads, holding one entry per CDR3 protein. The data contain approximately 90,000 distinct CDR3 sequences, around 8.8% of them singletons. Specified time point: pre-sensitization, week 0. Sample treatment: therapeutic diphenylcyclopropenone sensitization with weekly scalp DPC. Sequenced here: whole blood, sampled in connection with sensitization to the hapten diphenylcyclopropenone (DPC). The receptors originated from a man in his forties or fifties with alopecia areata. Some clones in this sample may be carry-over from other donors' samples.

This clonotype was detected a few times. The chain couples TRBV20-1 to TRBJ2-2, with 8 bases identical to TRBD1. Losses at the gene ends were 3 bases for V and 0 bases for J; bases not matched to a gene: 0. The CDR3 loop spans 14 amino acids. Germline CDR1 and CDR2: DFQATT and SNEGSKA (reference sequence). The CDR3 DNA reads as TGCAGTGCTAGGACAGGGGCGAACACCGGGGAGCTGTTTTTT. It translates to CSARTGANTGELFF.

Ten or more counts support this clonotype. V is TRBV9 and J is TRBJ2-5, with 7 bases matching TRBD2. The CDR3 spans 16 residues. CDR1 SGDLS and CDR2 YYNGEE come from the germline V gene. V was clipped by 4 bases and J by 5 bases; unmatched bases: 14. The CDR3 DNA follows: TGTGCCAGCAGCAGATCCCACGATCCTAGCGGTGAGACCCAGTACTTC. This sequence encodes CASSRSHDPSGETQYF.

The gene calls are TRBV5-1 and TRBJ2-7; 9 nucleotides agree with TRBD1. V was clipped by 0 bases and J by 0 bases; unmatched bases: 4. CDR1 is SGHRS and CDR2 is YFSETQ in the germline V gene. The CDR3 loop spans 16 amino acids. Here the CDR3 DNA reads TGCGCCAGCAGCTTGGCCTCGACAGGGGGCTCCTACGAGCAGTACTTC. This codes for CASSLASTGGSYEQYF.

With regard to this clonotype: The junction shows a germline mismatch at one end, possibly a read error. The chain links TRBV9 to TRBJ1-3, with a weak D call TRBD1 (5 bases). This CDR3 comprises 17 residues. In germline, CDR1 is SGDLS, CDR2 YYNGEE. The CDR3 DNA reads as TGTGCCAACAGCGTAGAGAGCAGGGCTTGGGGCGGAAACACCATATATTTT. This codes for CANSVESRAWGGNTIYF.

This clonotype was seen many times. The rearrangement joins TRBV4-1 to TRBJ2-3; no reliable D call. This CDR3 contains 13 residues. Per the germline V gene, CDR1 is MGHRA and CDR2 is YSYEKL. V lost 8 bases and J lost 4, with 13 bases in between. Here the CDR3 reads CASGEVGADTQYF. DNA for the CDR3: TGCGCCAGCGGGGAAGTCGGAGCAGATACGCAGTATTTT.

The CDR3 here is CASSQDLRGESSYEQYV. CDR3 bases: TGCGCCAGCAGCCAAGATCTTCGGGGGGAGAGCTCCTACGAGCAGTACGTC. This sequence joins TRBV4-3 and TRBJ2-7; 7 nucleotides match TRBD2. The junction had 8 bases not matched to a gene; V was cut back by 0 bases and J by 0 bases. Looked up from germline, CDR1 is LGHNA and CDR2 is YSLEER. The CDR3 is made up of 17 amino acids.

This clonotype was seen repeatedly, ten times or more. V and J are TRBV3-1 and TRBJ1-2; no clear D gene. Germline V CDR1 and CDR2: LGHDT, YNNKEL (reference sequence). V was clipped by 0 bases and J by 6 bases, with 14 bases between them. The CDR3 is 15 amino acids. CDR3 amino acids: CASSQDSRGENGYTF. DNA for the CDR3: TGTGCCAGCAGCCAAGATAGCCGCGGCGAGAATGGCTACACCTTC.

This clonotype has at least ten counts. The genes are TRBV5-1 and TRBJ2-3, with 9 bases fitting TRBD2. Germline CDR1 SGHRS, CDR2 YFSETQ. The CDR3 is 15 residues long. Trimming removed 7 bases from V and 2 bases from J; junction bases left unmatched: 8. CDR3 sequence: CASRLAEHLTDTQYF. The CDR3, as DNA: TGCGCCAGCCGACTAGCGGAGCACCTCACAGATACGCAGTATTTT.

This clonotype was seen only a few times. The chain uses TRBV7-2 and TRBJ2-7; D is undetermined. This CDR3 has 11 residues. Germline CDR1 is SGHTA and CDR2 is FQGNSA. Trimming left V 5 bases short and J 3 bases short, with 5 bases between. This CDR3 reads CASSRHYEQYV. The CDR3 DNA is TGTGCCAGCAGCCGCCACTACGAGCAGTACGTC.

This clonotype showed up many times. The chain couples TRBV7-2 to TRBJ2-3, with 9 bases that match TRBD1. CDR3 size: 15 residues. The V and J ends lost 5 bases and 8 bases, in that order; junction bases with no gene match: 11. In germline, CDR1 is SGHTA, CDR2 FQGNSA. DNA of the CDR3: TGTGCCAGCAGCCTAAAGGGACAGGGTACCGGTACGCAGTATTTT. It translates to CASSLKGQGTGTQYF.

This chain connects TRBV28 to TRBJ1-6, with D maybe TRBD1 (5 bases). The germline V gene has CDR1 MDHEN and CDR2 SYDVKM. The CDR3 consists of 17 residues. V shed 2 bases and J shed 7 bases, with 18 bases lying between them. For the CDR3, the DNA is TGTGCCAGCAGTTTAATAGTCTTTGGCAGGGCGAATTCACCCCTCCACTTT. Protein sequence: CASSLIVFGRANSPLHF.

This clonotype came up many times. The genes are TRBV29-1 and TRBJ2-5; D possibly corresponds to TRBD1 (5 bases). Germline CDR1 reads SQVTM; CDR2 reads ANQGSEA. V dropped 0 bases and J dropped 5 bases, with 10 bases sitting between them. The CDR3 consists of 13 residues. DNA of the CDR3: TGCAGCGTTGAAGAAGTTAGGGGTGAGACCCAGTACTTC. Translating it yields CSVEEVRGETQYF.

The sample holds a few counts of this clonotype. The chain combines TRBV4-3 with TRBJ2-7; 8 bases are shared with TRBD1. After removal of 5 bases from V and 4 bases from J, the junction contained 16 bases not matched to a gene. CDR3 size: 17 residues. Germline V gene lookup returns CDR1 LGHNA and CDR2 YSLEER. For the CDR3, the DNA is TGCGCCAGCAGCAAAAGCCGGGACAGGAGCACAGAATACGAGCAGTACGTC. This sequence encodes CASSKSRDRSTEYEQYV.

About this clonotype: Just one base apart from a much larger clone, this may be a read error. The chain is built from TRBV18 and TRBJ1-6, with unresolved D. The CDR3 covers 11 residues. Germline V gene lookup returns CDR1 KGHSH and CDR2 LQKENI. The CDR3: CASSSDSTLHF. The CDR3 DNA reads TGTGCCAGCTCATCTGATTCAACCCTCCACTTT.

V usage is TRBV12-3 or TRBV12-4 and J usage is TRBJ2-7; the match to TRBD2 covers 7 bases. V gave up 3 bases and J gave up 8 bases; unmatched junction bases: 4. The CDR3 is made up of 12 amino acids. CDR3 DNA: TGTGCCAGCAGTTTTGGCGGGACTAAGCAGTACGTC. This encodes CASSFGGTKQYV.

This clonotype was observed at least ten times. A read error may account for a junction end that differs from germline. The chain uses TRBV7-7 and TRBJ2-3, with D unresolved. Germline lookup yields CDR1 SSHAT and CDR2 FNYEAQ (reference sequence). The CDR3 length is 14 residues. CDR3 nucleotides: TGTGCTAGCAGCCCAGATTCGAGCACAGATACGCAGTATTTT. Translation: CASSPDSSTDTQYF.

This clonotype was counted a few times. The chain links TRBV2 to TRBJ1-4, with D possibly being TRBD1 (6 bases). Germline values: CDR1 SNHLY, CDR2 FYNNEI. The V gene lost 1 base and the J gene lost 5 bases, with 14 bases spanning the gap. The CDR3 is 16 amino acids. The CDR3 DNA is TGTGCCAGCAGTGAAGTTTTCAGCCAGGGGAATGAAAAACTGTTTTTT. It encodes CASSEVFSQGNEKLFF.

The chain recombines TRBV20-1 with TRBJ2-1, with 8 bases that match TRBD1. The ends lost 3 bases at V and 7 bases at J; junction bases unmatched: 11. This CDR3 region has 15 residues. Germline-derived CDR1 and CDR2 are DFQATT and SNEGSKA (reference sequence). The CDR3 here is CSASAPGQVRNEQFF. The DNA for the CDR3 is TGCAGTGCTAGTGCCCCGGGACAGGTTAGGAATGAGCAGTTCTTC.

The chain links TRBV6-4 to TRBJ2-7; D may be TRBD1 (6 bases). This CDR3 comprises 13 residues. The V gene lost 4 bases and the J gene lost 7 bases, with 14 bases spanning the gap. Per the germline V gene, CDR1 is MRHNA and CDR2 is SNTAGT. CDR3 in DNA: TGTGCCAGCAGTGCCTCAGGGGTAGATGAGCAGTACTTC. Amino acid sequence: CASSASGVDEQYF.

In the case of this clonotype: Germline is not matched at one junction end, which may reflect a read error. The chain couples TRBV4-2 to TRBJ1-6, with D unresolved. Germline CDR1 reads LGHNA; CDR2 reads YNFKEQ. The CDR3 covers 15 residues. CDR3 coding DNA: TGTGCCAGCAGCCAAGGTCTAGGGTGGAATTTACCCCTCCACTTT. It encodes CASSQGLGWNLPLHF.

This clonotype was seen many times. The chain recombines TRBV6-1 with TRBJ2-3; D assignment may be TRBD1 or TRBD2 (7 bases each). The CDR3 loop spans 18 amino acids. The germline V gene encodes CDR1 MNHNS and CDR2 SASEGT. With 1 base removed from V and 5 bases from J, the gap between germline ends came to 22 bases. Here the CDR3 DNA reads TGTGCCAGCAGTGAAGGCTTCGGTGGGAGGGGGCGCAAAGATACGCAGTATTTT. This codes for CASSEGFGGRGRKDTQYF.

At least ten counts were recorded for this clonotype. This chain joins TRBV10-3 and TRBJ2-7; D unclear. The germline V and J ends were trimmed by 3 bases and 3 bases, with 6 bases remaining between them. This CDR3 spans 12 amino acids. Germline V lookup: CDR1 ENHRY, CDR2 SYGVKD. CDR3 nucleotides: TGTGCCATCAGTGATGCTAGCTACGAGCAGTACGTC. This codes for CAISDASYEQYV.

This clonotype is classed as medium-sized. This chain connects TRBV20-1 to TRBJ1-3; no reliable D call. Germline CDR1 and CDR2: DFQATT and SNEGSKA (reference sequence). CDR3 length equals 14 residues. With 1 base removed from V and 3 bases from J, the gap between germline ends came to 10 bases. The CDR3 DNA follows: TGCAGTGCTAGAGTGGAGACAAGTGGAAACACCATATATTTT. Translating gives CSARVETSGNTIYF.

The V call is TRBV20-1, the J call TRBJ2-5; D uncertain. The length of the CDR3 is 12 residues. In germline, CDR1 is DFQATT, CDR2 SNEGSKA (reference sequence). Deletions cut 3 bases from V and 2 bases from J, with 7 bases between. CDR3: CSARDVQETQYF. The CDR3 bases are TGCAGTGCTAGGGACGTACAAGAGACCCAGTACTTC.

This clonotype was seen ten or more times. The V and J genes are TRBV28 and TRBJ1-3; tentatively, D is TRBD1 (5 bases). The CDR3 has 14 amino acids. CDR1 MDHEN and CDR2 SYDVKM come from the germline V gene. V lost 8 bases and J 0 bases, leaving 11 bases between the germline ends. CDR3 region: CASSGANSGNTIYF. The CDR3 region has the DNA TGTGCCAGCTCCGGGGCTAACTCTGGAAACACCATATATTTT. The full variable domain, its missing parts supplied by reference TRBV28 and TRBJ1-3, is DVKVTQSSRYLVKRTGEKVFLECVQDMDHENMFWYRQDPGLGLRLIYFSYDVKMKEKGDIPEGYSVSREKKERFSLILESASTNQTSMYLCASSGANSGNTIYFGEGSWLTVV.

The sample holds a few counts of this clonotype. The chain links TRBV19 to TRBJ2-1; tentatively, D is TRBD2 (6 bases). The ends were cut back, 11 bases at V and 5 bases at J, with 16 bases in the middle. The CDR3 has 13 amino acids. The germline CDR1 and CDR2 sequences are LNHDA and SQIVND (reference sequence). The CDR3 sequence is CAAMGLNNNEQFF. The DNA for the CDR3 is TGTGCCGCAATGGGACTTAACAACAATGAGCAGTTCTTC.

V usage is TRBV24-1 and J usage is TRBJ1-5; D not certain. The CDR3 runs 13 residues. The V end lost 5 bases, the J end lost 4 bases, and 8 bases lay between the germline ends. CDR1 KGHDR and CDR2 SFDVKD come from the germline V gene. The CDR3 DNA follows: TGTGCCACCAGTGGGGAACAGAATCAGCCCCAGCATTTT. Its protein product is CATSGEQNQPQHF.

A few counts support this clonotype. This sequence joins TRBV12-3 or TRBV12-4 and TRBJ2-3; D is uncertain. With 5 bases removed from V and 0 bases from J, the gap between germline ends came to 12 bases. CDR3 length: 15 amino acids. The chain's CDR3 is CASSPKSYSTDTQYF. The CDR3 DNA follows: TGTGCCAGCAGTCCGAAGTCCTATAGCACAGATACGCAGTATTTT.

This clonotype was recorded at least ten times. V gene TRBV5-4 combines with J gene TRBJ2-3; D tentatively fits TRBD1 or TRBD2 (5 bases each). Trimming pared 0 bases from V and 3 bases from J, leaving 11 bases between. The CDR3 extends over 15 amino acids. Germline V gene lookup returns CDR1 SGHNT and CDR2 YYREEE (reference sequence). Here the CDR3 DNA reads TGTGCCAGCAGCTTGGGGGGACCAGCGACAGATACGCAGTATTTT. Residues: CASSLGGPATDTQYF.

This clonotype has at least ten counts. This CDR3 reads CATTAVAESNQPQHF. The CDR3 DNA reads as TGTGCCACGACCGCCGTAGCGGAAAGCAATCAGCCCCAGCATTTT. This sequence joins TRBV15 and TRBJ1-5; D ambiguous. The CDR3 covers 15 residues. The ends were cut back, 9 bases at V and 1 base at J, with 16 bases in the middle. Germline CDR1 and CDR2: LNHNV and YYDKDF (reference sequence).